This T cell receptor (beta chain) is from a study of T cells of healthy individuals. Each CDR3 protein gets one entry after TCRdb re-called the 5' RACE reads with MiXCR. This table has fewer than 75,000 distinct CDR3 sequences, around 15% appearing once. The junction had 8 bases not matched to a gene; V was cut back by 5 bases and J by 2 bases. This CDR3 contains 19 residues. Germline V lookup: CDR1 KGHDR, CDR2 SFDVKD. The sample holds a few counts of this clonotype. This TCR came from a human donor in good health. This chain connects TRBV24-1 to TRBJ2-2; TRBD2 matches at 15 bases. CDR3 nucleotides: TGTGCCACCAGTGCCCGTCCGGGACTAGCGGGGGGAAACACCGGGGAGCTGTTTTTT. Its protein is CATSARPGLAGGNTGELFF.